This T cell receptor (beta chain) emerged from a study of glioma-infiltrating T cells. The sample holds many counts of this clonotype. Amplification of TCR alpha and beta CDR3 regions from RNA used iRepertoire nested multiplex PCR. Input was roughly 95-450 ng of tissue mRNA or PBMC total RNA. TCRdb fed the multiplex PCR reads into MiXCR, producing one record per CDR3 protein. The sample holds 160,000 or so distinct CDR3 sequences, about 46% seen once. The specimen sequenced was glioma tissue, nonneoplastic brain tissue, or PBMCs (not recorded which). The sequence was obtained from a human donor with low-grade glioma or glioblastoma, undergoing nonglioma brain surgery, or in good health (not recorded which).

Written as DNA, the CDR3 is TGTGCCAGCTCTAGGGGGGGAGGATGGACCCAGTACTTC. It translates to CASSRGGGWTQYF. The rearrangement joins TRBV28 to TRBJ2-5, with a weak D call TRBD2 (7 bases). Germline V gene lookup returns CDR1 MDHEN and CDR2 SYDVKM. The CDR3 spans 13 residues. V lost 8 bases, J lost 7 bases, and 17 bases lay in between.